The rows below give T cell receptor beta chains drawn from one sample of a study of graft-versus-host responses after intestinal transplantation. Sequenced by immunoSEQ multiplex PCR; TCRdb stores in-frame clones only, minus some. The sample includes roughly 77,000 clones, roughly 90% seen only once; the top ten take 2% to 3%. These receptors are not linked to any known antigen. Here the sequenced sample was unstimulated CD8+ T cells sorted from spleen or lymph node cells, taken before intestinal transplant. These receptors were obtained from a human donor who received an intestinal transplant. Both conserved end residues are part of each CDR3. D genes are given only for firm matches. Where a row states a size, it is once, few, many or the class of an expanded clone; other rows omit it.

.	TRBV6-5	TRBJ2-7	.	CASSYSSVKPSYEQYF	TGTGCCAGCAGTTACTCGAGTGTCAAGCCCTCCTACGAGCAGTACTTC
.	TRBV30	TRBJ1-5	.	CAWSAGQTSNQPQHF	TGTGCCTGGAGTGCCGGACAGACTAGCAATCAGCCCCAGCATTTT
.	TRBV23-1	TRBJ2-1	.	CASSQSAHLRVNEQFF	TGCGCCAGCAGTCAATCAGCACACCTTCGGGTCAATGAGCAGTTCTTC
once	TRBV7-3	TRBJ2-2	TRBD2	CASSLSGLAGNTGELFF	TGTGCCAGCAGCTTAAGTGGGTTAGCGGGAAACACCGGGGAGCTGTTTTTT
.	TRBV13	TRBJ2-5	.	CASSSADRPPTQYF	TGTGCCAGCAGCTCAGCGGACAGACCGCCGACCCAGTACTTC
once	TRBV27	TRBJ2-5	TRBD2	CASSPLTSRETQYF	TGTGCCAGCAGTCCGTTGACTAGCCGAGAGACCCAGTACTTC
.	TRBV7-8	TRBJ2-3	.	CASSSLFTDTQYF	TGTGCCAGCAGCTCCCTATTCACAGATACGCAGTATTTT
.	TRBV19	TRBJ1-1	.	CASGAQGMNTEAFF	TGTGCCAGTGGGGCACAGGGAATGAACACTGAAGCTTTCTTT
.	TRBV27	TRBJ2-7	TRBD2	CASSLTSGSSGYEQYF	TGTGCCAGCAGTTTAACTAGCGGGAGCTCGGGCTACGAGCAGTACTTC
.	TRBV5-1	TRBJ2-3	TRBD2	CASSLYGGSDTQYF	TGCGCCAGCAGCTTGTACGGGGGGTCAGATACGCAGTATTTT
.	TRBV5-1	TRBJ1-1	TRBD1	CASSLLGTENTEAFF	TGCGCCAGCAGCTTGCTTGGGACAGAGAACACTGAAGCTTTCTTT
.	TRBV7-9	TRBJ2-3	.	CASSIHGTDTQYF	TGTGCCAGCAGCATACACGGCACAGATACGCAGTATTTT
.	TRBV2	TRBJ2-7	.	CASRDTWDEQYF	TGTGCCAGCAGGGACACTTGGGACGAGCAGTACTTC
.	TRBV5-1	TRBJ1-6	.	CASSFSGFENSPLHF	TGCGCCAGCAGCTTCTCGGGGTTCGAAAATTCACCCCTCCACTTT
.	TRBV27	TRBJ2-1	TRBD2	CASSPGLAGGFYNEQFF	TGTGCCAGCAGTCCTGGACTAGCGGGAGGGTTCTACAATGAGCAGTTCTTC
.	TRBV5-1	TRBJ2-4	.	CASSPGPGVSKNIQYF	TGCGCCAGCAGCCCTGGGCCAGGGGTTTCCAAAAACATTCAGTACTTC
.	TRBV27	TRBJ2-7	.	CASSYGQGSYEQYF	TGTGCCAGCAGTTACGGGCAGGGATCCTACGAGCAGTACTTC
.	TRBV4-1	TRBJ1-4	.	CASSQVLGSLEEKLSF	TGCGCCAGCAGCCAAGTCTTGGGCTCCTTGGAAGAAAAACTGTCTTTT
.	TRBV7-9	TRBJ2-2	.	CASSPTSTGELFF	TGTGCCAGCAGCCCCACGAGTACCGGGGAGCTGTTTTTT
.	TRBV7-8	TRBJ2-1	TRBD1	CASSPKRQGYEQFF	TGTGCCAGCAGCCCGAAGAGACAGGGCTATGAGCAGTTCTTC
.	TRBV28	TRBJ2-7	TRBD1	CASSPTGGYEQYF	TGTGCCAGCAGCCCTACAGGGGGCTACGAGCAGTACTTC
.	TRBV4-1	TRBJ2-7	TRBD2	CASSQLGEGHSEQYF	TGCGCCAGCAGCCAACTTGGGGAGGGGCATTCCGAGCAGTACTTC
.	TRBV11-2	TRBJ2-1	.	CASSLHLRGSYNEQFF	TGTGCCAGCAGCTTACACCTCAGGGGCAGCTACAATGAGCAGTTCTTC
.	TRBV27	TRBJ2-1	.	CASSFQVGEQFF	TGTGCCAGCAGTTTCCAGGTGGGTGAGCAGTTCTTC
.	TRBV7-2	TRBJ2-1	TRBD2	CASSHLAGVYNEQFF	TGTGCCAGCAGCCATTTAGCGGGCGTCTACAATGAGCAGTTCTTC
.	TRBV7-9	TRBJ2-1	TRBD2	CASRGDYRIDEQFF	TGTGCCAGCAGGGGGGACTATAGGATCGATGAGCAGTTCTTC
few	TRBV6-1	TRBJ2-3	TRBD2	CASSEGTSGSDTQYF	TGTGCCAGCAGTGAAGGGACTAGCGGGTCGGATACGCAGTATTTT
.	TRBV29-1	TRBJ2-1	TRBD2	CSVAIPGLAPNEQFF	TGCAGCGTTGCAATCCCGGGACTAGCGCCTAATGAGCAGTTCTTC
.	TRBV29-1	TRBJ2-2	.	CSVTSAYTGELFF	TGCAGCGTTACCAGCGCATACACCGGGGAGCTGTTTTTT
.	TRBV7-8	TRBJ2-7	TRBD1	CASSLGNRGSEQYF	TGTGCCAGCAGTCTTGGGAACAGGGGGAGCGAGCAGTACTTC
.	TRBV13	TRBJ2-3	TRBD2	CASSSTSGTSGSVADTQYF	TGTGCCAGCAGCTCCACCTCCGGGACTAGCGGGAGTGTGGCAGATACGCAGTATTTT
once	TRBV13	TRBJ2-5	TRBD2	CASSPGTSGRYQYF	TGTGCCAGCAGCCCGGGGACTAGCGGGAGGTACCAGTACTTC
.	TRBV27	TRBJ2-3	.	CASSLSRGTDTQYF	TGTGCCAGCAGTTTATCCAGGGGCACAGATACGCAGTATTTT
.	TRBV7-6	TRBJ1-4	TRBD1	CASSQGRDRGLEKLFF	TGTGCCAGCAGCCAGGGCCGGGACAGGGGGCTTGAAAAACTGTTTTTT
.	TRBV7-9	TRBJ2-3	TRBD2	CASSLREGPGTDTQYF	TGTGCCAGCAGCTTACGGGAGGGCCCTGGCACAGATACGCAGTATTTT
.	TRBV5-1	TRBJ2-3	.	CASSLQPRWPGQYF	TGCGCCAGCAGCCTCCAACCACGGTGGCCGGGGCAGTATTTT
.	TRBV15	TRBJ2-7	TRBD1	CATGAGGFEQYF	TGTGCCACCGGGGCAGGGGGATTCGAGCAGTACTTC
.	TRBV7-8	TRBJ2-3	.	CASSLVVAWQVTDTQYF	TGTGCCAGCAGCTTAGTGGTGGCTTGGCAAGTCACAGATACGCAGTATTTT
.	TRBV28	TRBJ2-7	TRBD1	CASSFSRTGSYEQYF	TGTGCCAGCAGTTTTTCGCGGACAGGGTCCTACGAGCAGTACTTC
.	TRBV6-1	TRBJ2-3	TRBD2	CASSELAGSTDTQYF	TGTGCCAGCAGTGAACTAGCGGGGAGCACAGATACGCAGTATTTT
.	TRBV10-3	TRBJ2-7	TRBD2	CAISPLGASGSYEQYF	TGTGCCATCAGTCCCTTGGGAGCTAGCGGCTCCTACGAGCAGTACTTC
.	TRBV6-1	TRBJ1-5	.	CASSESGIWGNQPQHF	TGTGCCAGCAGTGAATCGGGGATATGGGGCAATCAGCCCCAGCATTTT
.	TRBV11-2	TRBJ2-7	.	CASSLVQAYEQYF	TGTGCCAGCAGCTTGGTACAGGCCTACGAGCAGTACTTC
.	TRBV11-2	TRBJ2-5	TRBD2	CASSRRTSGKETQYF	TGTGCCAGCAGCCGACGGACTAGCGGCAAAGAGACCCAGTACTTC
.	TRBV27	TRBJ2-3	TRBD2	CASSLLPSGGHTDTQYF	TGTGCCAGCAGTTTATTACCTAGCGGGGGGCACACAGATACGCAGTATTTT
.	TRBV5-1	TRBJ2-1	TRBD2	CASSGGGLNHEQFF	TGCGCCAGCAGCGGGGGGGGACTAAACCATGAGCAGTTCTTC
.	TRBV19	TRBJ2-5	TRBD1	CASTFSGTGGETQYF	TGTGCCAGTACGTTCTCCGGGACAGGGGGAGAGACCCAGTACTTC
.	TRBV5-4	TRBJ1-3	.	CASSRGNTIYF	TGTGCCAGCAGCCGTGGAAACACCATATATTTT
.	TRBV6-5	TRBJ1-1	TRBD1	CASSYSKGGATEAFF	TGTGCCAGCAGTTACTCGAAAGGGGGCGCGACTGAAGCTTTCTTT
.	TRBV11-2	TRBJ2-3	TRBD1	CASSSRDRGPDTQYF	TGTGCCAGCAGCTCCCGGGACAGGGGGCCAGATACGCAGTATTTT
.	TRBV2	TRBJ2-6	.	CASKKERPDSRPAVRANVLTF	TGTGCCAGCAAAAAGGAGAGGCCGGACAGCCGGCCCGCTGTTAGGGCCAACGTCCTGACTTTC
once	TRBV10-3	TRBJ2-3	TRBD2	CAISDAGGETDTQYF	TGTGCCATCAGTGATGCGGGAGGAGAAACAGATACGCAGTATTTT
.	TRBV19	TRBJ1-1	.	CASSIGAWEANTEAFF	TGTGCCAGTAGTATAGGGGCTTGGGAGGCTAACACTGAAGCTTTCTTT
.	TRBV28	TRBJ1-1	.	CASSLCGGTCGNTEAFF	TGTGCCAGCAGTTTATGCGGGGGGACATGCGGGAACACTGAAGCTTTCTTT
.	TRBV5-6	TRBJ2-2	.	CASSFRTGLTGELFF	TGTGCCAGCAGCTTTCGCACAGGGTTGACCGGGGAGCTGTTTTTT